Listed below are T cell receptor beta chains from one sample, sequenced in a study of monozygotic twins with inflammatory bowel disease. TCRdb reprocessed the 5' RACE reads, keeping one entry per CDR3 protein, no DNA. The sample table sets out some 170,000 distinct CDR3 sequences. What was sequenced was blood. The receptors derive from a human donor with ulcerative colitis or Crohn's disease, or a healthy co-twin of an affected twin (not recorded which). CDR3s include the opening cysteine and the closing phenylalanine or tryptophan. Fields, in order: J gene, V gene, CDR3 protein.

J gene: TRBJ2-1
V gene: TRBV7-2
CDR3 protein: CASSIPLGGSHNEQFF

J gene: TRBJ2-6
V gene: TRBV2
CDR3 protein: CASRLEGIGANVLTF

J gene: TRBJ1-1
V gene: TRBV15
CDR3 protein: CATSRSRTNTEAFF

J gene: TRBJ1-1
V gene: TRBV20-1
CDR3 protein: CSAREKWTGAMNTEAFF

J gene: TRBJ2-7
V gene: TRBV6-2/TRBV6-3
CDR3 protein: CASSSRTYEQYF

J gene: TRBJ1-3
V gene: TRBV6-1
CDR3 protein: CASQNGRRPGNTIYF

J gene: TRBJ2-1
V gene: TRBV7-8
CDR3 protein: CASSSSSGGLAEQFF

J gene: TRBJ1-1
V gene: TRBV11-2
CDR3 protein: CASSFAARVGDTEAFF

J gene: TRBJ2-1
V gene: TRBV5-1
CDR3 protein: CASSFQERGLAASSYNEQFF

J gene: TRBJ2-3
V gene: TRBV7-2
CDR3 protein: CASSVTRSDTQYF

J gene: TRBJ1-2
V gene: TRBV5-5
CDR3 protein: CASSRDWTVNYGYTF

J gene: TRBJ2-5
V gene: TRBV7-7
CDR3 protein: CASSITVDPQETQYF

J gene: TRBJ1-1
V gene: TRBV7-2
CDR3 protein: CASSFLGGEAFF

J gene: TRBJ2-2
V gene: TRBV5-6
CDR3 protein: CASSLDGGSAPGELFF

J gene: TRBJ1-6
V gene: TRBV7-9
CDR3 protein: CASSLPGRYNSPLHF

J gene: TRBJ1-1
V gene: TRBV5-6
CDR3 protein: CASSLRLGVDTEAFF

J gene: TRBJ2-7
V gene: TRBV4-1
CDR3 protein: CASSQEADYAYEQYF

J gene: TRBJ2-2
V gene: TRBV28
CDR3 protein: CASSYSTETNTGELFF

J gene: TRBJ2-5
V gene: TRBV7-2
CDR3 protein: CASSSRTRSETQYF

J gene: TRBJ1-2
V gene: TRBV5-1
CDR3 protein: CASISGGGGYTF

J gene: TRBJ2-1
V gene: TRBV30
CDR3 protein: CAWKSGGSYNEQFF

J gene: TRBJ2-7
V gene: TRBV15
CDR3 protein: CATSRVGGSSYEQYF

J gene: TRBJ2-3
V gene: TRBV11-2
CDR3 protein: CASSFGQGKQYF

J gene: TRBJ2-6
V gene: TRBV18
CDR3 protein: CASSRTGAGANVLTF

J gene: TRBJ1-1
V gene: TRBV20-1
CDR3 protein: CSAGPGTFMNTEAFF

J gene: TRBJ2-1
V gene: TRBV20-1
CDR3 protein: CSASSYNEQFF

J gene: TRBJ1-2
V gene: TRBV4-3
CDR3 protein: CASSVGQNYGYTF

J gene: TRBJ2-3
V gene: TRBV20-1
CDR3 protein: CSAREAGGPPTQYF

J gene: TRBJ2-1
V gene: TRBV4-3
CDR3 protein: CASSQDRDNEQFF

J gene: TRBJ2-7
V gene: TRBV20-1
CDR3 protein: CSARDSIYEQFF

J gene: TRBJ2-5
V gene: TRBV28
CDR3 protein: CATTTSSETQYF

J gene: TRBJ2-4
V gene: TRBV3-1
CDR3 protein: CASSLEDSIQYF

J gene: TRBJ2-1
V gene: TRBV12-3/TRBV12-4
CDR3 protein: CASRARYEQFF

J gene: TRBJ2-3
V gene: TRBV10-3
CDR3 protein: CAISAISDTQYF

J gene: TRBJ1-2
V gene: TRBV10-3
CDR3 protein: CAISAGQANYGYTF

J gene: TRBJ2-3
V gene: TRBV10-3
CDR3 protein: CAIAGVHQGLAGTDTQYF

J gene: TRBJ1-2
V gene: TRBV5-6
CDR3 protein: CASSFGENYGYTF

J gene: TRBJ2-3
V gene: TRBV3-1
CDR3 protein: CASSQDVREDTQYF